These 15 T cell receptor beta chains share one sample of origin, sequenced in a study of cytomegalovirus exposure and HLA in healthy donors. It was with 60 Vbeta and 13 Jbeta primers that the PCR ran. Method: immunoSEQ multiplex PCR; TCRdb's copy keeps in-frame clones and lacks some. The repertoire has approximately 170,000 clones, 80% to 90% of them found once; the top ten carry 2.5% to 3%. The sample was PBMCs. These receptors were taken from a man aged 30 to 45 in good health and CMV-seropositive.

The CDR3 spells CASSLTTGTGYEQYF. DNA of the CDR3: TGTGCCAGCAGCCTTACGACCGGGACAGGTTACGAGCAGTACTTC. The chain recombines TRBV7-8 with TRBJ2-7; 8 bases are shared with TRBD1. Per germline, CDR1 SGHVS and CDR2 FQNEAQ. The CDR3 has 15 amino acids. J lost 4 bases, V lost 5 bases, and 10 bases had no gene match.

J is TRBJ2-3 and V is TRBV9; 11 positions agree with TRBD2. This CDR3 contains 17 residues. V shed 0 bases and J 6 bases; nucleotides not matched to a gene: 9. Germline loops: CDR1 SGDLS, CDR2 YYNGEE. CDR3 sequence: CASSVGTSGSSADTQYF. In nucleotides, the CDR3 is TGTGCCAGCAGCGTAGGTACTAGCGGGAGCTCCGCGGATACGCAGTATTTT.

CDR3 bases: TGTGCTAGTGGTTTGCCCTCAGAGAGCGCCAACACCGGGGAGCTGTTTTTT. The encoded protein is CASGLPSESANTGELFF. V usage is TRBV12-5 and J usage is TRBJ2-2, with unresolved D. The CDR3 loop spans 17 amino acids. Trimming stripped 2 bases from V and 2 bases from J, with 15 bases between. In germline, CDR1 is LGHNT, CDR2 FRNRAP.

The genes are TRBV27 and TRBJ2-2; weak D call: TRBD1 (6 bases). Germline CDR1 and CDR2: MNHEY and SMNVEV (reference sequence). CDR3 length: 14 residues. Between the trimmed V and J ends, which lost 6 bases and 7 bases, there was a span of 15 bases. This CDR3 reads CASRWKGEGGELFF. The CDR3 DNA sequence: TGTGCCAGCAGATGGAAGGGGGAAGGCGGGGAGCTGTTTTTT.

The chain has TRBV7-9 and TRBJ2-6; D is ambiguous. The CDR3 spans 13 residues. Germline V gives CDR1 SEHNR, CDR2 FQNEAQ (reference sequence). The germline V and J ends were trimmed by 5 bases and 4 bases, with 6 bases remaining between them. The chain's CDR3 is CASSGPGANVLTF. CDR3 sequence (DNA): TGTGCCAGCAGCGGCCCGGGGGCCAACGTCCTGACTTTC.

Points on this clone: Other nucleotide sequences from this sample produce the same CDR3. The V gene is TRBV5-4, the J gene TRBJ1-1, with D maybe TRBD1 (6 bases). The CDR3 runs 13 residues. The V end lost 4 bases, the J end lost 7 bases, and 14 bases lay between the germline ends. Germline CDR1 SGHNT, CDR2 YYREEE (reference sequence). The CDR3 DNA reads as TGTGCCAGCAGCCCTTCAGGACAGTATGAAGCTTTCTTT. Translating it yields CASSPSGQYEAFF.

The chain has TRBV2 and TRBJ1-2; D unclear. Germline V gene sequence: CDR1 SNHLY, CDR2 FYNNEI. Trimming pared 6 bases from V and 6 bases from J, leaving 11 bases between. This CDR3 is 12 amino acids long. The CDR3 spells CASRKTADGYTF. DNA for the CDR3: TGTGCCAGCAGGAAAACAGCCGATGGCTACACCTTC. The complete variable domain, with remaining parts taken from reference TRBV2 and TRBJ1-2, reads EPEVTQTPSHQVTQMGQEVILRCVPISNHLYFYWYRQILGQKVEFLVSFYNNEISEKSEIFDDQFSVERPDGSNFTLKIRSTKLEDSAMYFCASRKTADGYTFGSGTRLTVV.

The V call is TRBV7-9, the J call TRBJ1-2; TRBD1 agrees at 11 bases. V lost 1 base, J lost 4 bases, and 2 bases stayed unmatched. Germline-derived CDR1 and CDR2 are SEHNR and FQNEAQ (reference sequence). The length of the CDR3 is 15 residues. Written as DNA, the CDR3 is TGTGCCAGCAGCTTAGGGACAGGGGGCAGCTATGGCTACACCTTC. Translated, it gives CASSLGTGGSYGYTF.

V gene TRBV25-1 combines with J gene TRBJ2-2, with TRBD2 identical over 9 bases. Looked up from germline, CDR1 is MGHDK and CDR2 is SYGVNS. Germline trimming cut 4 bases from V and 9 bases from J; bases unmatched to any gene: 6. CDR3 size: 14 residues. The CDR3 coding sequence is TGTGCCAGCAGTGGGCCGGGACTAGCCCGGGAGCTGTTTTTT. Translated, it gives CASSGPGLARELFF.

The rearrangement uses TRBV21-1 and TRBJ2-7; TRBD1, as called in the table, went unchecked against the DNA. TRBV21-1 is shown as a pseudogene. The CDR3 sequence is 13 residues long. CDR3 loop: CASGSTSSYEQYF. In DNA, the CDR3 is TGTGCCAGCGGATCGACATCGTCCTACGAGCAGTACTTC.

The rearrangement links TRBV6-6 to TRBJ1-2, with 7 bases identical to TRBD1. V was clipped by 7 bases and J by 3 bases; unmatched bases: 8. CDR3 length: 14 residues. The V gene's germline CDR1 is MNHNY and CDR2 SVGAGI (reference sequence). The CDR3 protein is CASTLSTGDYGYTF. Written as DNA, the CDR3 is TGTGCCAGCACTTTATCCACAGGGGACTATGGCTACACCTTC.

The chain links TRBV2 to TRBJ2-4; D is possibly TRBD2 (6 bases). CDR3 size: 13 residues. V was pared by 5 bases and J by 8 bases, with 13 bases between. Germline V gives CDR1 SNHLY, CDR2 FYNNEI. The CDR3 here is CASSFTSRDIQYF. For the CDR3, the DNA is TGTGCCAGCAGTTTTACTAGCAGAGACATTCAGTACTTC.

The chain employs TRBV11-3 and TRBJ2-7; 10 nucleotides align to TRBD2. The CDR3 runs to 13 residues. In germline, CDR1 is SGHNT, CDR2 YENEEA. V shed 5 bases and J 7 bases; nucleotides not matched to a gene: 5. The chain's CDR3 is CASSLAGEQEQYV. CDR3 DNA: TGTGCCAGCAGCCTAGCGGGAGAACAGGAGCAGTACGTC.

V is TRBV6-1 and J is TRBJ2-3, with TRBD1 matching over 8 bases. V shed 6 bases, J shed 1 base, and the junction held 6 bases outside the gene matches. The CDR3 has 15 residues. CDR1 MNHNS and CDR2 SASEGT come from the germline V gene. The CDR3 region is CASRPQGAGTDTQYF. CDR3 DNA: TGTGCCAGCAGACCCCAGGGGGCTGGCACAGATACGCAGTATTTT.

The chain employs TRBV2 and TRBJ2-1; TRBD2 is a possible D gene (5 bases). V was cut by 2 bases and J by 5 bases, with 13 bases left in between. Germline assignment: CDR1 SNHLY and CDR2 FYNNEI. This CDR3 region has 15 residues. Here the CDR3 reads CASSERGPQNNEQFF. The CDR3 DNA is TGTGCCAGCAGTGAACGGGGTCCGCAGAACAATGAGCAGTTCTTC.